The clone carrying this T cell receptor beta chain was seen just once. Its target is not known. At one end, the junction sequence differs from germline, possibly due to a read error. The PBMCs studied were ones that came from 10 ml fresh peripheral blood. The TCR beta CDR3 regions underwent amplification using RNA transcripts as the source. HTBI primers were used for first-round RT-PCR of the TCR CDR3. TCRdb analysed the multiplex PCR reads with MiXCR anew, one entry per CDR3 protein. In the table there are approximately 610,000 distinct CDR3 sequences, about 15% of which are singletons. The data stem from a study of T cells in Graves' hyperthyroidism and ophthalmopathy. Broader study findings: In blood, most of the thyroid clonotypes expanded above 0.001 were also present. The model anticipated ophthalmopathy a median around 6 months pre-onset.

This CDR3 is built from 18 residues. Per germline, CDR1 MNHNS and CDR2 SASEGT. The gene calls are TRBV6-1 and TRBJ2-7; TRBD1 agrees at 12 bases. The receptor was derived from a woman aged 40 to 55 with Graves' ophthalmopathy. The sample was blood. CDR3 in amino acids: CASSEVLGTGGTSGTPWF. In nucleotides, the CDR3 is TGTGCCAGCAGTGAAGTGTTGGGGACAGGGGGCACTAGCGGGACTCCGTGGTTC.